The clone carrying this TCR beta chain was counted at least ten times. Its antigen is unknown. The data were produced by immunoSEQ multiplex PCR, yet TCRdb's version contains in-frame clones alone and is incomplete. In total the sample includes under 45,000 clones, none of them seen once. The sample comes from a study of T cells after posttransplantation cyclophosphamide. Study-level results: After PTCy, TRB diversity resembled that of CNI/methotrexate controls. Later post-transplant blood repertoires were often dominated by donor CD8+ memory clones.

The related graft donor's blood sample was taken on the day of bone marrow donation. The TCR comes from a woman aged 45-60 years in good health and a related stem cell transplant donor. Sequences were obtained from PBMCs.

CDR3 DNA sequence: TGTGCCAGCAGTCTAAGACAGGGGGGTGAAAAACTGTTTTTT. Encoded protein: CASSLRQGGEKLFF. The chain recombines TRBV27 with TRBJ1-4; 9 nucleotides align to TRBD1. Per germline, CDR1 MNHEY and CDR2 SMNVEV (reference sequence). Trimming took 5 bases from V and 7 from J; bases not matched to a gene: 5. The CDR3 runs 14 residues.